The 8 T cell receptor beta chains below come from one sample, sequenced in a study of blood T cell repertoires in COVID-19. This table comes from immunoSEQ multiplex PCR, and its TCRdb copy is limited to in-frame clones, with some not included. The sample carries 130,000 to 150,000 clones, roughly 86% recorded once. Material: peripheral blood. The origin of the receptors is a human donor in a cohort sampled during active COVID-19.

This chain joins TRBV20-1 and TRBJ1-4, with TRBD1 matching over 7 bases. The CDR3 contains 13 residues. Germline trimming cut 3 bases from V and 7 bases from J; bases unmatched to any gene: 5. Germline CDR1 is DFQATT and CDR2 is SNEGSKA (reference sequence). Here the CDR3 reads CSASQGVSEKLFF. In DNA, the CDR3 is TGCAGTGCTAGTCAGGGGGTTAGTGAAAAACTGTTTTTT.

The CDR3 loop reads CASSPRQGTGNTIYF. CDR3 nucleotide sequence: TGTGCCAGCAGCCCCCGACAGGGAACTGGAAACACCATATATTTT. This chain links TRBV9 with TRBJ1-3; 7 bases fit TRBD1. Trimming at V came to 4 bases and at J to 2 bases, leaving 6 bases not matched to a gene. The V gene's germline CDR1 is SGDLS and CDR2 YYNGEE. The CDR3 spans 15 residues.

This clone showed up just once. This chain uses TRBV6-5 with TRBJ2-7; weak D call: TRBD2 (5 bases). The CDR3 consists of 13 residues. Germline V gives CDR1 MNHEY, CDR2 SVGAGI. V was clipped by 5 bases and J by 3 bases, with 11 bases between them. Here the CDR3 reads CASSRGPSYEQYF. The CDR3 nucleotides are TGTGCCAGCAGTCGAGGGCCGAGCTACGAGCAGTACTTC.

This rearrangement joins TRBV28 to TRBJ2-1, with 13 bases fitting TRBD2. This CDR3 region has 17 residues. Germline V lookup: CDR1 MDHEN, CDR2 SYDVKM. Trimming at V came to 5 bases and at J to 5 bases, leaving 9 bases not matched to a gene. The CDR3 DNA is TGTGCCAGCAGTCAATGGACTAGCGGGAGCGTTGACAATGAGCAGTTCTTC. Translated: CASSQWTSGSVDNEQFF.

This chain connects TRBV5-4 to TRBJ1-6; 9 nucleotides agree with TRBD1. V lost 5 bases to trimming and J lost 8 bases; unmatched junction nucleotides: 8. The CDR3 is made up of 15 amino acids. In germline, CDR1 is SGHNT, CDR2 YYREEE (reference sequence). The CDR3 DNA follows: TGTGCCAGCAGTCCGGGACAGGGATCTGATTCACCCCTCCACTTT. Its protein is CASSPGQGSDSPLHF.

There are a few counts of this clone. This chain connects TRBV18 to TRBJ2-5, with 15 bases aligning to TRBD2. Germline CDR1 KGHSH, CDR2 LQKENI. The CDR3 length is 15 residues. The junction had 6 bases not matched to a gene; V was cut back by 8 bases and J by 5 bases. The CDR3 is CASGLAGGPRETQYF. The DNA for the CDR3 is TGTGCCAGCGGACTAGCGGGGGGGCCTCGGGAGACCCAGTACTTC.

The chain recombines TRBV3-1 (or the pseudogene TRBV3-2) with TRBJ2-6; D not certain. CDR1 and CDR2 from the germline V gene are LGHDT and YNNKEL (reference sequence). This CDR3 has 17 residues. Trimming shortened V by 4 bases and J by 0 bases, and 13 bases separated the two germline ends. CDR3 in amino acids: CASSPAPKSSGANVLTF. As DNA, the CDR3 is TGTGCCAGCAGCCCCGCGCCAAAAAGCTCTGGGGCCAACGTCCTGACTTTC.

The rearrangement joins TRBV19 to TRBJ2-7; perhaps TRBD2 as D (6 bases). V was clipped by 5 bases and J by 1 base, with 9 bases between them. CDR1 and CDR2 (germline): LNHDA, SQIVND (reference sequence). The length of the CDR3 is 13 residues. In DNA form, the CDR3 reads TGTGCCAGTAGTCCGGGACTGTCCTACGAGCAGTACTTC. Its translation: CASSPGLSYEQYF.